This TCR beta chain came from a study of T-cell memory formation after mild COVID-19. General observations from the study: Clones which contracted sat mainly in CM and EM if CD4+, and in EMRA if CD8+. Some clones that responded turned up in pre-infection memory, which suggests that cross-reactive memory joined in.

Points on this clonotype: Its antigen is as yet unknown.

TCRdb called the 5' RACE reads again in MiXCR, with one record for every CDR3 protein. The sample consists of 150,000 to 200,000 distinct CDR3 sequences, around 10% of them appearing once. CDR3 size: 14 residues. Germline CDR1 is SGHTA and CDR2 is FQGNSA. Trimming cost V 5 bases and J 8 bases; bases outside gene matches: 10. This TCR was sampled from a young man who had mild COVID-19 (a few samples of this study predate the infection). Cell type and time point are not known. V and J are TRBV7-2 and TRBJ1-2; TRBD1 aligns across 8 bases. Sequencing was performed on PBMCs or a T cell subset sorted from them (not recorded which). For the CDR3, the DNA is TGTGCCAGCAGCCCCGGACAGGGCATAGGCGGCTACACCTTC. Its protein is CASSPGQGIGGYTF.